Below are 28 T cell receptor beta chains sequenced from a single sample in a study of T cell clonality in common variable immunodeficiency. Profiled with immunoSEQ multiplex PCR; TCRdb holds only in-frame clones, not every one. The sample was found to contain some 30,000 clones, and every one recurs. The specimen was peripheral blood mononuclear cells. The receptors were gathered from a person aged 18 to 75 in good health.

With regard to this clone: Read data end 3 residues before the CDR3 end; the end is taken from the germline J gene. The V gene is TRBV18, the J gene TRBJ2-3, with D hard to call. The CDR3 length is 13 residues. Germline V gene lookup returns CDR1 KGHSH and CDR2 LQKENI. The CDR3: CASSQGNQETQYF. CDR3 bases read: TGTGCCAGCTCACAGGGTAATCAAGAGACG. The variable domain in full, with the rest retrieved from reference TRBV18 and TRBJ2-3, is NAGVMQNPRHLVRRRGQEARLRCSPMKGHSHVYWYRQLPEEGLKFMVYLQKENIIDESGMPKERFSAEFPKEGPSILRIQQVVRGDSAAYFCASSQGNQETQYFGPGTRLTVL.

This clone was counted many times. The CDR3 DNA, read in part, is TGTGCCTGGAGTGGGGGACTGGGAAACGGGGAGACC. Its protein product is CAWSGGLGNGET. The entire CDR3 protein is CAWSGGLGNGETQYF. The chain is built from TRBV30 and TRBJ2-5, with D perhaps matching TRBD2 (6 bases). The read is 3 residues too short to cover the CDR3 end, so that end is filled in from the germline J gene. The V and J ends lost 1 base and 5 bases respectively, with 17 bases between them. Germline assignment: CDR1 GTSNPN and CDR2 SVGIG (reference sequence). The CDR3 has 15 amino acids.

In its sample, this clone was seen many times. Partial CDR3 DNA: TGCGCCAGCAGCTTGGGTCCCGACAACCAAGAGACC. Translation gives CASSLGPDNQET. The entire CDR3 is CASSLGPDNQETQYF. This chain joins TRBV5-1 and TRBJ2-5; D is unclear. The CDR3 is cut off 3 residues early in the read; its end comes from the germline J gene. In germline, CDR1 is SGHRS, CDR2 YFSETQ. Deletions cut 0 bases from V and 0 bases from J, with 9 bases between. This CDR3 spans 15 amino acids.

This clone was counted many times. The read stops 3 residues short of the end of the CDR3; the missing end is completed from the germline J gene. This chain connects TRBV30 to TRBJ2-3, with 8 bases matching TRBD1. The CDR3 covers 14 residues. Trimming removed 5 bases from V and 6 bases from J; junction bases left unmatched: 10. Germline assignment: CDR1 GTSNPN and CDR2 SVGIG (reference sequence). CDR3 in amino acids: CAWGTGDLLDTQYF. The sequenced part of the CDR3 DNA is TGTGCCTGGGGGACAGGCGATCTCTTGGATACG.

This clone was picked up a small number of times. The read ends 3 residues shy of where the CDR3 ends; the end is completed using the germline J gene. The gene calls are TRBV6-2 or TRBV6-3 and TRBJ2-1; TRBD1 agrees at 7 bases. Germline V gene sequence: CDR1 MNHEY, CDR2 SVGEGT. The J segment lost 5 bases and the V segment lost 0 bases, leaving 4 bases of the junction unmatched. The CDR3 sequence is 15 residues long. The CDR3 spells CASSYSQGDNNEQFF. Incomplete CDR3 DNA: TGTGCCAGCAGTTACTCCCAGGGGGATAACAATGAG.

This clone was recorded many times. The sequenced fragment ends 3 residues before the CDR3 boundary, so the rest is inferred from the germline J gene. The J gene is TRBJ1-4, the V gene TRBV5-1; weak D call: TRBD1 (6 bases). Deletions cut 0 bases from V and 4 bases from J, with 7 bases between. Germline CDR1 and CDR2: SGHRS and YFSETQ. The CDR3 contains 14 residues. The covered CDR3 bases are TGCGCCAGCAGCTTGGGGACAGATAATGAAAAA. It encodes CASSLGTDNEK. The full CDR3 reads CASSLGTDNEKLFF.

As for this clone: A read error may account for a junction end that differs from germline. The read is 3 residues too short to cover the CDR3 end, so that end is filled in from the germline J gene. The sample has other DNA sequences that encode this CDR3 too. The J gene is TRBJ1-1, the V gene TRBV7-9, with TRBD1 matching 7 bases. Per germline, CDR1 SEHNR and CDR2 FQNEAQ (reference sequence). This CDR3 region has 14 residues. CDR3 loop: CASSLSTGETEAFF. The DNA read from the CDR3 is TGTGCCAGCAGCTTATCCACAGGGGAGACTGAG.

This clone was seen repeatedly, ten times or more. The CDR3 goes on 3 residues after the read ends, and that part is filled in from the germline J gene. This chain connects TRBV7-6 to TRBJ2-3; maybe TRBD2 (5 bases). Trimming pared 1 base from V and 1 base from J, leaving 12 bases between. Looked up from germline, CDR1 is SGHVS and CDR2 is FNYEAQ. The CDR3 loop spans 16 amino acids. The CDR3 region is CASSLGNSAGTDTQYF. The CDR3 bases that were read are TGTGCCAGCAGCTTAGGGAATAGCGCGGGCACAGATACG.

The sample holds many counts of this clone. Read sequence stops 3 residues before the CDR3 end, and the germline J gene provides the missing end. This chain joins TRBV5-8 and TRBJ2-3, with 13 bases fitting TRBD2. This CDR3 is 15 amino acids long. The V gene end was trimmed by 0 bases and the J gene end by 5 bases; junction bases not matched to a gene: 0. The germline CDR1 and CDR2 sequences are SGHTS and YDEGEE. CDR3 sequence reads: CASSLGTSGRDTQYF. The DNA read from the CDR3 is TGTGCCAGCAGCTTGGGGACTAGCGGGAGAGATACG.

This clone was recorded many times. The covered CDR3 bases are TGTGCCACAGGGGGGACTTCCACAGATACG. Translated: CATGGTSTDT. The full CDR3 sequence reads CATGGTSTDTQYF. V and J are TRBV2 and TRBJ2-3, with D tentatively TRBD1 (7 bases). The read falls 3 residues short of the CDR3 end, and the missing part is taken from the germline J gene. The CDR3 runs 13 residues. V was cut by 10 bases and J by 2 bases, with 13 bases left in between. Germline values: CDR1 SNHLY, CDR2 FYNNEI.

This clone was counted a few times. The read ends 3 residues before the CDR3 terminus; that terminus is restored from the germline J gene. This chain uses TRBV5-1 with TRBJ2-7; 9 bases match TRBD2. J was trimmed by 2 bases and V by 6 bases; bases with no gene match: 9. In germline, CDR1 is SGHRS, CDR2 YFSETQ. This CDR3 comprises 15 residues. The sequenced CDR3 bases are TGCGCCAGCAAGACTAGCGGAGCTTCCCCCTACGAG. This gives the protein CASKTSGASPYE. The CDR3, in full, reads CASKTSGASPYEQYF.

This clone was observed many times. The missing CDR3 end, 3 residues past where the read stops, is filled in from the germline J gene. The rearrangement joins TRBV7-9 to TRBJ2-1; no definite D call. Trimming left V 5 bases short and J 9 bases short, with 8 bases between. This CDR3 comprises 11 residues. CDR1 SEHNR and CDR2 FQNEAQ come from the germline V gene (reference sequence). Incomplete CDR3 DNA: TGTGCCAGCAGCGCACTTCTTGAG. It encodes CASSALLE. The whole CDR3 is CASSALLEQFF.

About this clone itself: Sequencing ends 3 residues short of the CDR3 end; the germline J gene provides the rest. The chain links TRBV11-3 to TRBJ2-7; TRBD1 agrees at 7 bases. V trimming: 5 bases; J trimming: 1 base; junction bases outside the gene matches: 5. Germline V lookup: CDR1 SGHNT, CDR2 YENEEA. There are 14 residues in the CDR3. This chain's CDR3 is CASSRNRGSYEQYF. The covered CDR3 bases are TGTGCCAGCAGCCGAAACAGGGGATCCTACGAG.

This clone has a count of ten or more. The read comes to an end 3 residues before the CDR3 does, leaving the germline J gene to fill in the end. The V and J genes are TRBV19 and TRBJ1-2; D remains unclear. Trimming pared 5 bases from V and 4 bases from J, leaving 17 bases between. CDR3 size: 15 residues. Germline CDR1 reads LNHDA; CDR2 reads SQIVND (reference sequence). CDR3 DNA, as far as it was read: TGTGCCAGTAGTCCCTCTCCGACGGGGTTCTATGGC. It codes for CASSPSPTGFYG. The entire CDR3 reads CASSPSPTGFYGYTF.

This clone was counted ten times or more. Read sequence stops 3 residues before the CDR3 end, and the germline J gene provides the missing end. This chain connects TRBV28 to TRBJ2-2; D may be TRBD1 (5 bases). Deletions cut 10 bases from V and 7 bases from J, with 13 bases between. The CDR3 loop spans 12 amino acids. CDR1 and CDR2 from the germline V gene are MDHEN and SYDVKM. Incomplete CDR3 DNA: TGTGCCACCCTGGAGACAGTCGGGGAG. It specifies CATLETVGE. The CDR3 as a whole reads CATLETVGELFF.

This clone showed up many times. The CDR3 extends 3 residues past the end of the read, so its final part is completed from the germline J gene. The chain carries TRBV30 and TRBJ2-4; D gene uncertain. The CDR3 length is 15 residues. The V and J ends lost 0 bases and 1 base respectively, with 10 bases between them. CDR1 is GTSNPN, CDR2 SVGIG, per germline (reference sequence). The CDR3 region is CAWSVSQGAKNIQYF. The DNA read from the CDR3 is TGTGCCTGGAGTGTATCCCAAGGGGCCAAAAACATT.

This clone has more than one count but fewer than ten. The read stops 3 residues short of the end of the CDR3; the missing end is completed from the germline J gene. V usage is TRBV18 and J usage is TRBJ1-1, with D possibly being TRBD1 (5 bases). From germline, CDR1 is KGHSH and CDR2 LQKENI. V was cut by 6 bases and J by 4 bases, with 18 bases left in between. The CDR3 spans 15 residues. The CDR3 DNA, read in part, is TGTGCCAGCTCCGACAGAGACAGCCAGAGCACTGAA. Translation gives CASSDRDSQSTE. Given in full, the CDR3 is CASSDRDSQSTEAFF.

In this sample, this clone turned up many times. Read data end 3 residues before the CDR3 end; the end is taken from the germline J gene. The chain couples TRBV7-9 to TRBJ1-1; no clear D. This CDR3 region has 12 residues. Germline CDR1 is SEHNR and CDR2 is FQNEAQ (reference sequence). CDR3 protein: CASSLGLEEAFF. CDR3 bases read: TGTGCCAGCAGCTTAGGGTTAGAGGAA.

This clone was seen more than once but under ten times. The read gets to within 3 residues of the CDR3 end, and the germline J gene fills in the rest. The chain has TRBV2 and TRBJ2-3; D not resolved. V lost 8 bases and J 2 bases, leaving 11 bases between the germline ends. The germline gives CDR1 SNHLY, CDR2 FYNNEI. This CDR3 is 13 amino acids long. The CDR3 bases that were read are TGTGCCAGCTATAATACAGTCACAGATACG. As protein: CASYNTVTDT. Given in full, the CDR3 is CASYNTVTDTQYF.

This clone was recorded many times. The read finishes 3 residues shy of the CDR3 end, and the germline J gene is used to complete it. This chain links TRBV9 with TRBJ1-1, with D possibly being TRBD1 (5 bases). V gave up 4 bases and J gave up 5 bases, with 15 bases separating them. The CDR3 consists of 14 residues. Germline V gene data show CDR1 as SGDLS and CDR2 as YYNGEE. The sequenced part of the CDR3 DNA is TGTGCCAGCAGCCCCGCCCAGGGTGATACTGAA. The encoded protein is CASSPAQGDTE. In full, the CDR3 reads CASSPAQGDTEAFF.

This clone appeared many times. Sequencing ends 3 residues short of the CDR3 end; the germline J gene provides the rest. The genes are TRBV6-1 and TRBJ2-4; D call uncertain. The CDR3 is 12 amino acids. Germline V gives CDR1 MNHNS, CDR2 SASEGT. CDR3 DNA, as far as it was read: TGTGCCAGCAGTGAAAACCCTAGAGTT. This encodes CASSENPRV. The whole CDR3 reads CASSENPRVQYF.

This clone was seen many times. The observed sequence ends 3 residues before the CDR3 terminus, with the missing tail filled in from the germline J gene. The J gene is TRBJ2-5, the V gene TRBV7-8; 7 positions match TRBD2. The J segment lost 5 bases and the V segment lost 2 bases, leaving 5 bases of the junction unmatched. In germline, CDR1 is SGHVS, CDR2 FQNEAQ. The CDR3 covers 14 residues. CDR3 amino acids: CASSLTTSRETQYF. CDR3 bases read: TGTGCCAGCAGCTTAACGACTAGCAGGGAGACC.

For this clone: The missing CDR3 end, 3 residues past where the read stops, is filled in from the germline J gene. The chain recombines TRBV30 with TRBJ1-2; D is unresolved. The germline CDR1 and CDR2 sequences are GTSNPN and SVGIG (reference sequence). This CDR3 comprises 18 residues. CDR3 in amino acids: CAWTEPYRGGKVKDDYTF. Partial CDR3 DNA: TGTGCCTGGACCGAACCCTACCGGGGAGGGAAAGTTAAGGACGAC.

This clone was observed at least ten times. CDR3 residues: CASSLVTDSYNEQFF. The sequenced part of the CDR3 DNA is TGTGCCAGCAGCTTGGTGACAGACTCCTACAATGAG. The chain employs TRBV5-6 and TRBJ2-1, with a possible D match to TRBD1 (5 bases). The CDR3 goes on 3 residues after the read ends, and that part is filled in from the germline J gene. The CDR3 totals 15 residues. Germline V gene lookup returns CDR1 SGHDT and CDR2 YYEEEE. Trimming took 0 bases from V and 0 from J, leaving 7 bases between them.

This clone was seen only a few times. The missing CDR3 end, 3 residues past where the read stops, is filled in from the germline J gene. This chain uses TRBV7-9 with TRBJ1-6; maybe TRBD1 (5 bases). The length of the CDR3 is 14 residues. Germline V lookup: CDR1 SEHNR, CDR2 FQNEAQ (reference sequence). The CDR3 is CASSLVQGGTPLHF. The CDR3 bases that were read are TGTGCCAGCAGCTTAGTTCAGGGAGGTACCCCC.

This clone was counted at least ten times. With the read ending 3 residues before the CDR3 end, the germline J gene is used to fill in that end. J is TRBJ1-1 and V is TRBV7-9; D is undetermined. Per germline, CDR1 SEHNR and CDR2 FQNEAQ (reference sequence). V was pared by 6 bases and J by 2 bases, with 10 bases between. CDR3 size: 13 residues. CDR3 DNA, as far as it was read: TGTGCCAGCAGTCCGAGCGCCAACACTGAA. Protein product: CASSPSANTE. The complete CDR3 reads CASSPSANTEAFF.

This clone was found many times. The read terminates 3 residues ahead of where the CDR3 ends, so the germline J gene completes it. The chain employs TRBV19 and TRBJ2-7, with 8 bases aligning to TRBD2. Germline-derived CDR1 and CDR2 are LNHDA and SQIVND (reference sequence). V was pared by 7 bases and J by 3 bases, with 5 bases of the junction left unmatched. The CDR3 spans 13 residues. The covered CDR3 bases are TGTGCCAGTACGGGAGGGGCGCGCTACGAG. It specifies CASTGGARYE. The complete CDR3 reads CASTGGARYEQYF. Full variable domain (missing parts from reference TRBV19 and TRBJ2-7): DGGITQSPKYLFRKEGQNVTLSCEQNLNHDAMYWYRQDPGQGLRLIYYSQIVNDFQKGDIAEGYSVSREKKESFPLTVTSAQKNPTAFYLCASTGGARYEQYFGPGTRLTVT.

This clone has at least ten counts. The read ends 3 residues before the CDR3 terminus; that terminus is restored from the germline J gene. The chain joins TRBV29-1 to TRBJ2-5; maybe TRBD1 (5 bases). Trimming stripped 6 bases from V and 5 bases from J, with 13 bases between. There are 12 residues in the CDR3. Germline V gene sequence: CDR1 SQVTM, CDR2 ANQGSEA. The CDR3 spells CSVSKGDETQYF. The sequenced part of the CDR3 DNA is TGCAGCGTAAGCAAAGGGGATGAGACC.